The present entry profiles one T cell receptor (beta chain) with its context. Its antigen remains unidentified. Profiled with immunoSEQ multiplex PCR; TCRdb holds only in-frame clones, not every one. The profile shows about 2.4 million clones, around nine tenths of them singletons. This CDR3 contains 14 residues. CDR1 and CDR2 from the germline V gene are LNHNV and YYDKDF (reference sequence). V dropped 4 bases and J dropped 1 base, with 10 bases sitting between them. These data belong to a study of shared clonotypes between healthy human individuals. Study summary: CD8 memory received one plate per donor, CD8 naive two, CD4 memory three and CD4 naive three.

Study observations and caveats: Non-shared clonotypes had lower generation probabilities than clonotypes shared by all four sorted-subset donors.

From CD4+ cells came CD45RA+ naive and CD45RA-negative memory subsets. The rearrangement links TRBV15 to TRBJ1-1, with unresolved D. The clonotype was recovered from a man aged 18 to 29 in good health. Sequencing was carried out using naive CD4+ T cells sorted from blood. As to subset: CD45RA+ positively selected. Here the CDR3 DNA reads TGTGCCACCAGCACCGGACCCACGAACACTGAAGCTTTCTTT. Translation: CATSTGPTNTEAFF.